This T cell receptor (beta chain) originates from a study of blood T cells in healthy people across ages. Across the study: Template switching captured about one barcoded beta molecule per two T cells. Points from the study as a whole: TCR beta diversity was tightly associated with the proportion of naive T cells. Whereas aged donors had fewer naive CD4+ cells, long-lived donors had more of them and higher diversity.

Notes on this clonotype: The antigen is not known.

V was trimmed by 2 bases and J by 2 bases, leaving 7 bases between them. Germline CDR1 is MNHEY and CDR2 is SVGAGI. The CDR3 covers 13 residues. Through a sample-barcoded 5' primer and a J-beta primer mix, a second PCR was run for roughly 7 to 11 cycles. A template-switch adaptor with 12 random nucleotides tagged each cDNA molecule. TCRdb re-called the 5' RACE reads with MiXCR, one entry per CDR3 protein. The profile shows hundreds of thousands of distinct CDR3 sequences, about 55% of them singletons. This receptor was obtained from an elderly man in good health. The sequencing input was blood. The V call is TRBV6-5, the J call TRBJ2-7; D is uncertain. DNA for the CDR3: TGTGCCAGCAGTTACGCGGCCACCTACGAGCAGTACTTC. This sequence encodes CASSYAATYEQYF.